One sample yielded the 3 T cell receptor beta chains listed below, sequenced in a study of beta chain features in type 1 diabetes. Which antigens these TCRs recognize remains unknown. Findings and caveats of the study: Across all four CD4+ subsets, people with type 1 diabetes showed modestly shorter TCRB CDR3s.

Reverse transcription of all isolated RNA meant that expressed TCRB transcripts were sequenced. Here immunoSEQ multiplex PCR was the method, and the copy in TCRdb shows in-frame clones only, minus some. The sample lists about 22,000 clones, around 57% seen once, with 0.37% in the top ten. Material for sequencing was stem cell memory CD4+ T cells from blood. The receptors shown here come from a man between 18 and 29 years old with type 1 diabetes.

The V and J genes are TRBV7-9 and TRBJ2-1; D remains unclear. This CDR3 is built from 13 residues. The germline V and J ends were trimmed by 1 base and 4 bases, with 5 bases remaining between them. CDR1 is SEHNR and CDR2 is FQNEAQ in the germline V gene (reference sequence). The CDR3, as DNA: TGTGCCAGCAGCTTAGGGCGGTACAATGAGCAGTTCTTC. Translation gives CASSLGRYNEQFF.

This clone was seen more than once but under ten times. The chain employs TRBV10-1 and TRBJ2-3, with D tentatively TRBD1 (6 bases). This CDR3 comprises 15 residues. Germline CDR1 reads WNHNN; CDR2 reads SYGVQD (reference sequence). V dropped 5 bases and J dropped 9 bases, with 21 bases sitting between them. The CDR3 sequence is CASSRDRWSQPTQYF. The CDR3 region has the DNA TGCGCCAGCAGTCGAGACAGGTGGAGTCAGCCGACGCAGTATTTT.

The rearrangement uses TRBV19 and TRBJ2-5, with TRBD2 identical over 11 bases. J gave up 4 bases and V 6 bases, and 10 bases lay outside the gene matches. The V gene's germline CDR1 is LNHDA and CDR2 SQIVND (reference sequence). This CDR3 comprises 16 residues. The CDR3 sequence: CASSKQLAGEGETQYF. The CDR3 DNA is TGTGCCAGTAGCAAACAACTAGCGGGAGAGGGAGAGACCCAGTACTTC. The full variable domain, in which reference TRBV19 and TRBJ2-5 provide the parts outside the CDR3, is DGGITQSPKYLFRKEGQNVTLSCEQNLNHDAMYWYRQDPGQGLRLIYYSQIVNDFQKGDIAEGYSVSREKKESFPLTVTSAQKNPTAFYLCASSKQLAGEGETQYFGPGTRLLVL.